This is a list of T cell receptor beta chains from one sample in a study of blood T cell repertoires in COVID-19. The data were produced by immunoSEQ multiplex PCR, yet TCRdb's version contains in-frame clones alone and is incomplete. The sample has 55,000 to 80,000 clones, about three quarters seen once. The sequenced sample consisted of peripheral blood. These receptor sequences come from a human donor in a cohort sampled during active COVID-19. Both conserved end residues are part of each CDR3. The D gene is left open where the match is weak. Some rows have no size entry. The others give once, few or many, or a class for an expanded clone.

d_call	clone_size	j_call	v_call	cdr3_nt	cdr3_aa
NA	NA	TRBJ2-7	TRBV23-1	TGCGCCAGCAGTCAATGGACAACCCTCTACGAGCAGTACTTC	CASSQWTTLYEQYF
TRBD2	NA	TRBJ2-1	TRBV7-9	TGTGCCAGCAGCAGAGGGACTAGCGGGGAAAGCTTGCCCTATAATGAGCAGTTCTTC	CASSRGTSGESLPYNEQFF
TRBD1	NA	TRBJ2-1	TRBV7-8	TGTGCCAGCAGCTTAGGGACCACCGGGACAGTACATTTTGAGCAGTTCTTC	CASSLGTTGTVHFEQFF
NA	few	TRBJ2-2	TRBV6-5	TGTGCCAGCAGTTACTCGAGCCAGGGGGGAACCGGGGAGCTGTTTTTT	CASSYSSQGGTGELFF
TRBD2	NA	TRBJ2-1	TRBV6-4	TGTGCCAGCAGTGATACTAGCGGGGGGTTCCGCTACAATGAGCAGTTCTTC	CASSDTSGGFRYNEQFF
NA	NA	TRBJ1-6	TRBV6-5	TGTGCCAGCAGTTACTCCGGGAGCTCCTATAATTCACCCCTCCACTTT	CASSYSGSSYNSPLHF
TRBD2	NA	TRBJ2-7	TRBV3-1/TRBV3-2	TGTGCCAGCAGCCAAGTGCGGGGGGCGGGGGAGCAGTACTTC	CASSQVRGAGEQYF
TRBD2	once	TRBJ2-7	TRBV20-1	TGCAGTGCTAGTTGGACTAGCGGTACCGAGCAGTACTTC	CSASWTSGTEQYF
TRBD1	NA	TRBJ2-1	TRBV5-1	TGCGCCAGCAGCTTACAGGGGGGCCGCTCCTACAATGAGCAGTTCTTC	CASSLQGGRSYNEQFF
NA	medium-sized	TRBJ2-2	TRBV27	TGTGCCAGCTTCTTTAGCGGGGAGCTGTTTTTT	CASFFSGELFF
TRBD1	NA	TRBJ1-5	TRBV19	TGTGCCAGTAGTATCACAGGGACAGGACGCAATCAGCCCCAGCATTTT	CASSITGTGRNQPQHF
NA	once	TRBJ2-3	TRBV9	TGTGCCAGCAGCGGAAACGGACTCACGGGCGCAGATACGCAGTATTTT	CASSGNGLTGADTQYF
TRBD2	NA	TRBJ2-1	TRBV19	TGTGCCAGTAGGAGAGCGGGGGAGACAAACAATGAGCAGTTCTTC	CASRRAGETNNEQFF
NA	NA	TRBJ2-5	TRBV6-6	TGTGCCAGCAGAAGGACGGGAGAAGAGACCCAGTACTTC	CASRRTGEETQYF
NA	NA	TRBJ1-6	TRBV18	TGTGCCAGCTCACCACAGCTGGGGCGGAATTCACCCCTCCACTTT	CASSPQLGRNSPLHF
TRBD1	NA	TRBJ2-2	TRBV10-3	TGTGCCATCAGGAGGGACAGGGGGAATGAGGAGCTGTTTTTT	CAIRRDRGNEELFF
NA	medium-sized	TRBJ1-3	TRBV19	TGTGCCAGTACGGAGGGGCTCAACTCTGGAAACACCATATATTTT	CASTEGLNSGNTIYF
TRBD2	once	TRBJ2-5	TRBV5-5	TGTGCCAGCAGCCTGGAGGCTAGCGGGGGGGCCGGGGAGACCCAGTACTTC	CASSLEASGGAGETQYF
NA	few	TRBJ2-7	TRBV4-1	TGCGCCAGCAGCCAAGATGGTCTCGGGGGCGAGCAGTACTTC	CASSQDGLGGEQYF
TRBD1	NA	TRBJ2-7	TRBV5-1	TGCGCCAGCAGACCCGGACAGGGGGTGAACTACGAGCAGTACTTC	CASRPGQGVNYEQYF
NA	NA	TRBJ2-2	TRBV9	TGTGCCAGCAGCGCCCAATCCGGGACTACCGGGGAGCTGTTTTTT	CASSAQSGTTGELFF
TRBD2	NA	TRBJ2-1	TRBV30	TGTGCCTGGAGGTCCTCGGGGGGGGTCAATGAGCAGTTCTTC	CAWRSSGGVNEQFF
NA	NA	TRBJ1-4	TRBV28	TGTGCCAGCAGTCGGGAGCGAAGGGATGAAAAACTGTTTTTT	CASSRERRDEKLFF
TRBD1	NA	TRBJ1-5	TRBV7-9	TGTGCCAGCAGCCTGGGACAGAATCAGCCCCAGCATTTT	CASSLGQNQPQHF
NA	NA	TRBJ1-6	TRBV9	TGTGCCAGCAGCGTAGAGCAGGGCGGGACACCCCTCCACTTT	CASSVEQGGTPLHF
TRBD1	few	TRBJ2-5	TRBV5-1	TGCGCCAGCAGCCAGAGGACAGGGCAAGAGACCCAGTACTTC	CASSQRTGQETQYF
TRBD1	NA	TRBJ2-2	TRBV11-3	TGTGCCAGCAGCCGAACAGGGGCCAGCACCGGGGAGCTGTTTTTT	CASSRTGASTGELFF
TRBD1	NA	TRBJ2-1	TRBV19	TGTGCCAGTCAGAATACCGGGACAGGGACCTACAATGAGCAGTTCTTC	CASQNTGTGTYNEQFF
NA	NA	TRBJ1-2	TRBV7-9	TGTGCCAGCAGCGCGCCGCCTGGGACTGCAACTAACTATGGCTACACCTTC	CASSAPPGTATNYGYTF
NA	NA	TRBJ2-3	TRBV7-2	TGTGCCAGCAGCTTGGGGAGGCCCGACACAGATACGCAGTATTTT	CASSLGRPDTDTQYF
NA	NA	TRBJ2-1	TRBV11-3	TGTGCCAGCAGCTTAGCGCCTAGCGCGTACAATGAGCAGTTCTTC	CASSLAPSAYNEQFF
TRBD2	NA	TRBJ2-7	TRBV7-2	TGTGCCAGCAGCTTAGAGTCTAGCGGCTACGAGCAGTACTTC	CASSLESSGYEQYF
TRBD1	NA	TRBJ1-6	TRBV5-1	TGCGCCAGCAGCCTTAGACAGGGGGTCGGGTCACCCCTCCACTTT	CASSLRQGVGSPLHF
NA	NA	TRBJ2-1	TRBV14	TGTGCCAGCAGCCAAGGATACGGACTTTTAGAGTTCTTC	CASSQGYGLLEFF
TRBD1	NA	TRBJ2-3	TRBV9	TGTGCCAGCAGCGCGGAAGCCCGGGACAGCCAGCAGTATTTT	CASSAEARDSQQYF
NA	NA	TRBJ2-7	TRBV6-2/TRBV6-3	TGTGCCAGCAGTTATGACAGAGACTCCTACGAGCAGTACTTC	CASSYDRDSYEQYF
NA	NA	TRBJ1-2	TRBV9	TGTGCCAGCAGCGTTAGCAGTGCTCCGGGCTATGGCTACACCTTC	CASSVSSAPGYGYTF
NA	few	TRBJ2-3	TRBV5-4	TGTGCCAGCAGCCTGAGCACAGATACGCAGTATTTT	CASSLSTDTQYF
NA	NA	TRBJ2-4	TRBV5-6	TGTGCCAGCAGCTTGGCCGGGCAGGGCTTTGAAAACATTCAGTACTTC	CASSLAGQGFENIQYF
NA	NA	TRBJ1-2	TRBV25-1	TGTGCCAGCAGTGCAGGCCTTTTACTCGATGGCTACACCTTC	CASSAGLLLDGYTF
TRBD1	NA	TRBJ2-7	TRBV6-1	TGTGCCAGCAGTGATCGACAGGGGGCTGGCGAGCAGTACTTC	CASSDRQGAGEQYF